Below are 14 T cell receptor beta chains sequenced from a single sample in a study of shared clonotypes between healthy human individuals. Repertoires were generated with immunoSEQ multiplex PCR, while TCRdb's copy carries only in-frame clones and drops some. The sample yields about 500,000 clones, around 77% seen once. The sample was PBMCs. Receptor source: a woman in her forties in good health. Some clones in this sample may be carry-over from other donors' samples.

This chain joins TRBV28 and TRBJ2-7; 12 bases match TRBD1. This CDR3 region has 15 residues. Germline values: CDR1 MDHEN, CDR2 SYDVKM. With 0 bases clipped from V and 7 bases from J, the junction kept 4 bases outside the gene matches. Written as DNA, the CDR3 is TGTGCCAGCAGTTTATGGGGACAGGGGGCAAGGGAGCAGTACTTC. Its translation is CASSLWGQGAREQYF.

This clone was counted ten times or more. The CDR3 does not close with the conserved phenylalanine or tryptophan, likely indicating a read error. The limits of the CDR3 on the DNA are not certain, so only TCRdb's listed CDR3 is given. The chain has TRBV5-6 and TRBJ2-7; no DNA check was done on the table's D call, TRBD1. The CDR3 adds up to 8 amino acids, both ends counted. The germline V gene encodes CDR1 SGHDT and CDR2 YYEEEE. CDR3 region: CASSSRWA.

The chain recombines TRBV18 with TRBJ2-5, with D possibly matching TRBD1 (6 bases). V lost 6 bases, J lost 3 bases, and 20 bases lay in between. The CDR3 is 16 amino acids. CDR1 is KGHSH and CDR2 is LQKENI in the germline V gene. DNA for the CDR3: TGTGCCAGCTCTCTACAGACAGGAGGCGCGGAAGAGACCCAGTACTTC. Amino acids: CASSLQTGGAEETQYF.

CDR3 sequence: CASSHQGNTEAFF. As DNA, the CDR3 is TGTGCCAGTAGTCACCAGGGGAACACTGAAGCTTTCTTT. The chain couples TRBV19 to TRBJ1-1; TRBD1 is a possible D gene (5 bases). Germline CDR1 and CDR2: LNHDA and SQIVND (reference sequence). Deletions cut 5 bases from V and 1 base from J, with 8 bases between. The CDR3 loop spans 13 amino acids.

In this sample, this clone turned up a few times. This chain uses TRBV2 with TRBJ2-2; possibly TRBD1 for D (6 bases). Trimming removed 10 bases at V and 3 bases at J, with 12 bases between. Looked up from germline, CDR1 is SNHLY and CDR2 is FYNNEI. The CDR3 has 13 residues. CDR3 sequence: CAIRDTYTGELFF. In nucleotides, the CDR3 is TGTGCCATCCGGGACACCTACACCGGGGAGCTGTTTTTT.

The chain uses TRBV9 and TRBJ2-7; the match to TRBD1 covers 8 bases. The V gene's germline CDR1 is SGDLS and CDR2 YYNGEE. V was clipped by 2 bases and J by 6 bases; unmatched bases: 7. The CDR3 extends over 14 amino acids. CDR3 loop: CASSVSQGGPEQYF. CDR3 DNA sequence: TGTGCCAGCAGCGTCTCACAGGGGGGCCCCGAGCAGTACTTC.

This chain uses TRBV19 with TRBJ2-5; TRBD1 agrees at 9 bases. V lost 5 bases, J lost 2 bases, and 6 bases stayed unmatched. Looked up from germline, CDR1 is LNHDA and CDR2 is SQIVND (reference sequence). The CDR3 loop spans 15 amino acids. This CDR3 reads CASSRGQGPQETQYF. DNA for the CDR3: TGTGCCAGTAGTCGGGGACAGGGACCGCAAGAGACCCAGTACTTC.

J is TRBJ2-7 and V is TRBV4-2; 7 positions agree with TRBD1. Germline V gives CDR1 LGHNA, CDR2 YNFKEQ. The CDR3 extends over 17 amino acids. With 4 bases clipped from V and 3 bases from J, the junction kept 15 bases outside the gene matches. The CDR3 nucleotides read TGTGCCAGCAGCCCCCGCTTAGGTCGGGACAGAAACTACGAGCAGTACTTC. It specifies CASSPRLGRDRNYEQYF.

CDR3 nucleotides: TGTGCCAGCAGCTTAGGGGCCTACAATGAGCAGTTCTTC. Protein product: CASSLGAYNEQFF. The chain is built from TRBV7-2 and TRBJ2-1; the D is unclear. Trimming stripped 1 base from V and 2 bases from J, with 3 bases between. This CDR3 comprises 13 residues. Germline CDR1 reads SGHTA; CDR2 reads FQGNSA. The variable domain in full, with the rest retrieved from reference TRBV7-2 and TRBJ2-1, is GAGVSQSPSNKVTEKGKDVELRCDPISGHTALYWYRQSLGQGLEFLIYFQGNSAPDKSGLPSDRFSAERTGGSVSTLTIQRTQQEDSAVYLCASSLGAYNEQFFGPGTRLTVL.

CDR3 bases: TGTGCCAGCAGCCGGACAGGGTGGGGCAATCAGCCCCAGCATTTT. This sequence encodes CASSRTGWGNQPQHF. This chain links TRBV5-6 with TRBJ1-5; 8 bases line up with TRBD1. Trimming took 4 bases from V and 2 from J; bases not matched to a gene: 5. Germline CDR1 reads SGHDT; CDR2 reads YYEEEE. The CDR3 is 15 residues long.

This chain joins TRBV5-1 and TRBJ2-1; TRBD1 is a possible D gene (6 bases). The ends were cut back, 1 base at V and 1 base at J, with 6 bases in the middle. This CDR3 spans 14 amino acids. Germline CDR1 SGHRS, CDR2 YFSETQ. The CDR3: CASSLQGSYNEQFF. CDR3 nucleotides: TGCGCCAGCAGCTTGCAGGGGTCCTACAATGAGCAGTTCTTC.

This chain joins TRBV19 and TRBJ2-7; D might be TRBD2 (5 bases). Germline assignment: CDR1 LNHDA and CDR2 SQIVND (reference sequence). This CDR3 spans 13 amino acids. Trimming stripped 5 bases from V and 7 bases from J, with 15 bases between. In DNA form, the CDR3 reads TGTGCCAGTAGTTTACTCGCATCGGGGGAGCAGTACTTC. Its protein product is CASSLLASGEQYF.

V is TRBV30 and J is TRBJ1-2; D is ambiguous. Germline loops: CDR1 GTSNPN, CDR2 SVGIG (reference sequence). V was clipped by 3 bases and J by 5 bases, with 10 bases between them. This CDR3 has 12 amino acids. In nucleotides, the CDR3 is TGTGCCTGGAGATCGCTTGGATATGGCTACACCTTC. This gives the protein CAWRSLGYGYTF.

J is TRBJ1-2 and V is TRBV10-3; the D gene is possibly TRBD1 (5 bases). The germline CDR1 and CDR2 sequences are ENHRY and SYGVKD. CDR3 length: 13 residues. Trimming took off 5 bases at V and 6 bases at J, with 13 bases between the two ends. The CDR3 spells CAISPARGDGYTF. In DNA, the CDR3 is TGTGCCATCAGTCCGGCGAGGGGTGATGGCTACACCTTC.